The text below deals with one TCR beta chain. This clonotype was observed a few times. Its antigen target is currently unknown. One base away there is no much larger clone; base qualities are not given. Library generation was performed with 5' RACE. The listed sequencing device is Illumina HiSeq 2500. A second roughly 6 to 11 cycle PCR used a sample-barcoded 5' primer and a J-beta primer mix. A template-switch 5' adaptor carrying 12 random nucleotides introduced a unique molecular identifier onto each TCR beta cDNA molecule. At least 2.5 million CDR3-containing paired-end reads were obtained from each sample. All of the RNA was converted into first-strand cDNA using the Mint cDNA synthesis kit, with a TRBC-specific oligonucleotide serving as the primer. Following uracil-DNA glycosylase treatment, a first 18-cycle PCR with universal primers M1SS and BC2_uni_R was performed on all cDNA. Under the source paper's analysis protocol: Normalization of each sample was performed by random selection of 1 million high-quality reads, each carrying a distinct molecular identifier. Instead of being binned into consensus sequences, reads that shared molecular identifiers were thrown out. MiTCR, set to a Q25 quality threshold and the strictest error-elimination algorithm, was used for CDR3 identification, clonotype clustering and error correction. A nonparametric unseen species model with Euler transformation was used to estimate a lower bound on total TCR beta diversity. TCRdb redid the processing of the public reads, applying fastp at Q25 and MiXCR, and retained in-frame beta chains. Entries that share a CDR3 protein sequence are merged under the most common genes and DNA. Clone size and V and J calls follow TCRdb, not the original study. Across this sample there are some 560,000 distinct CDR3 sequences, with about 27% seen only once. In total, the top ten clones hold approximately 4% of the sample.

This record comes from a study of blood T cells in healthy people across ages (dated by TCRdb to between 2014 and 2017). A note on the overall study: In model experiments, template switching captured about one uniquely barcoded TCR beta cDNA molecule for every two T cells. Age-related changes in TCR beta repertoire diversity were measured in the study by deep sequencing normalized with unique cDNA molecular identifiers. Using the same blood draw, the study looked at two additional independent replicas of 1 million unique cDNA reads for two donors, one aged 18 to 30 and the other aged 80 or older. The donors were split into four age groups: young (average about 16 years), middle-aged (39), aged (more than 60) and long-lived (approximately 80).

Spanning cysteine to phenylalanine, the CDR3 consists of 15 amino acids. CDR3 DNA is the only sequence kept; it has 45 bases, read in frame from the first base. V loses 6 bases of germline sequence and J loses 0 bases, and the interval between the two ends is 15 bases. On the study overall, not on this receptor specifically: Estimates of total diversity from one million sequenced T cells were regarded as lower bounds and underestimates. There was a strong correlation between observed TCR beta diversity and the percentage of naive T cells measured by flow cytometry. Because profiling used bulk unsorted PBMCs, naive and antigen-experienced compartments could not be compared conclusively. Compared with the aged group, more naive CD4+ T cells, fewer expanded clones and increased TCR diversity were shown by the long-lived group, suggesting age selection. As age increased, observed TCR beta diversity per million T cells dropped in a roughly linear way, and a significant reduction was already evident by age about 36. Because the CMV infection status of the donors was unknown, age-related changes in expanded clonotypes may potentially have been confounded.

Systemically healthy Caucasian individuals from Russia, approximately 39 in total and aged roughly 6 to 100 years, were included as donors. Each donor gave around 9.5 milliliters of peripheral blood, collected into EDTA-treated Vacutainer tubes. Ficoll-Paque density-gradient centrifugation was used to isolate PBMCs, with at least 6 million per sample. Total RNA was extracted from PBMCs with Trizol reagent, with at least 6 micrograms obtained per sample. For every donor, flow cytometry on a PBMC aliquot measured the percentage of naive CD45RAhigh/CD27high T cells. These same data were also listed under a study on T cells of mothers and their children. Taken from the second paper: Nine systemically healthy Caucasian individuals, comprising three mothers and their six children, were included as donors. cDNA synthesis used all of the extracted RNA, with 1.5 ug of RNA in each 15 ul reaction. In the second PCR, the M1S primer introduced both the sample barcodes and 2-4 random nucleotides. More than 8 million TCR beta CDR3 reads were obtained from each mother, and 2.5 million to 3.5 million reads were obtained from each child. Thymic selection similarly shapes TCR recombination output in related and unrelated pairs, with minor effect from inherited differences. Related mother-child pairs always showed normalized repertoire overlap that was slightly higher than in unrelated mother-child pairs, though the difference was never significant. No persistent microchimeric T cell clones were detected, at a sensitivity of around 100 clones per million clonotypes. To look for features that set related mother-child pairs apart from unrelated individuals, the researchers ran deep NGS to compare the TCR beta repertoires of mothers and children. On average, the children were approximately 11 +/- 4 years old, while the mothers were 40 +/- 4 years old. After adapter ligation was performed with NEBNext reagents, the libraries were sequenced on an Illumina HiSeq 2000 with 100+100 nt paired-end reads. Mother and child libraries were prepared a month apart and sequenced in separate runs to prevent cross-contamination. Between about 500,000 and 2,100,000 distinct TCR beta clonotypes were identified per donor. Naive TCR beta clonotypes were estimated from low-frequency clonotypes matched to each donor's FACS-determined naive share, without sorting.

Source material: blood. Recombination connected TRBV12-3 or TRBV12-4 to TRBJ2-7; matching of 6 bases hints at TRBD1 as the D gene. This clonotype was obtained from a boy aged 2 to 10 in good health. The CDR3 here reads CASSTGTFFSYEQYF. At the DNA level, the sequence is TGTGCCAGCAGCACTGGGACATTTTTCTCCTACGAGCAGTACTTC.